This entry lists 5 T cell receptor beta chains sequenced from one sample in a study of memory CD4+ T cells and cytomegalovirus serostatus (dated by TCRdb to between 2018 and 2021). Libraries were prepared through the immunoSEQ multiplex PCR assay. The table comes from immuneACCESS by way of TCRdb, which keeps in-frame sequences with V and J called. Part of the clones is missing from these tables; in studies checked, under half for an unresolved V gene and the rest for unknown reasons. A total of approximately 50,000 clones appear in this sample, 70% to 85% of them only once. About 2.4% of the sample comes from the top ten. A FACSAria II was used to sort memory CD4+ T cells, defined as single viable CD3+CD4+CD8-CD45RO+ cells. The material sequenced was memory CD4+ T cells from blood. The source of these receptors is an adult in good health and CMV-seropositive.

Only a few counts were recorded for this clone. V is TRBV7-3 and J is TRBJ1-1, with TRBD1 matching 8 bases. V was pared by 5 bases and J by 1 base, with 3 bases of the junction left unmatched. The CDR3 totals 14 residues. The V gene's germline CDR1 is SGHTA and CDR2 FQGTGA. The CDR3 coding sequence is TGTGCCAGCAGCACCGGGACAGGGAACACTGAAGCTTTCTTT. This gives the protein CASSTGTGNTEAFF.

The CDR3 reads CATELSGTGGSYEQYV. The CDR3 region has the DNA TGCGCCACAGAACTTTCCGGGACAGGGGGGTCCTACGAGCAGTACGTC. The chain links TRBV5-1 to TRBJ2-7; TRBD1 aligns across 11 bases. The CDR3 consists of 16 residues. Germline-derived CDR1 and CDR2 are SGHRS and YFSETQ. V dropped 9 bases and J dropped 1; count of bases not matched to a gene: 12.

This clone was observed once. The J gene is TRBJ1-4, the V gene TRBV5-1, with D perhaps matching TRBD1 (5 bases). V was pared by 3 bases and J by 2 bases, with 11 bases between. In germline, CDR1 is SGHRS, CDR2 YFSETQ. CDR3 length equals 15 residues. The CDR3 nucleotides read TGCGCCAGCAGCTACTCCGGGACTACTAATGAAAAACTGTTTTTT. Translation: CASSYSGTTNEKLFF.

The rearrangement links TRBV4-3 to TRBJ2-5; D call uncertain. This CDR3 comprises 15 residues. V dropped 0 bases and J dropped 4 bases, with 12 bases sitting between them. Germline V gene lookup returns CDR1 LGHNA and CDR2 YSLEER. The CDR3: CASSQDIGRGETQYF. As DNA, the CDR3 is TGCGCCAGCAGCCAAGATATTGGACGCGGAGAGACCCAGTACTTC.

The V gene is TRBV18, the J gene TRBJ2-7, with 10 bases lining up with TRBD1. CDR1 and CDR2 (germline): KGHSH, LQKENI. V lost 5 bases to trimming and J lost 2 bases; unmatched junction nucleotides: 9. This CDR3 comprises 16 residues. The CDR3 sequence: CASSSSGTGVTYEQYF. The CDR3 DNA reads TGTGCCAGCTCATCGTCCGGGACAGGGGTCACCTACGAGCAGTACTTC.